Below, 2 T cell receptor beta chains from the same sample are listed, as sequenced in a study of Graves' ophthalmopathy and Graves' hyperthyroidism. RNA transcripts served as template for amplifying TCR beta CDR3 sequences. First-round RT-PCR with HTBI primers preceded a second-round multiplex PCR. MiXCR, run by TCRdb on the multiplex PCR reads, gives a single entry per CDR3 protein. The sample holds approximately 1.2 million distinct CDR3 sequences, roughly 35% seen once. The sample taken for sequencing was peripheral blood or thyroid tissue (not recorded which). The receptor source for this set is an adult man with Graves' hyperthyroidism.

In this sample, this clonotype turned up many times. This sequence joins TRBV10-2 and TRBJ2-7; tentative D call: TRBD2 (5 bases). Germline assignment: CDR1 WSHSY and CDR2 SAAADI. The CDR3 is 12 amino acids. Deletions cut 3 bases from V and 4 bases from J, with 7 bases between. CDR3 sequence reads: CASSEREYEQYF. CDR3 nucleotides: TGCGCCAGCAGTGAACGGGAATACGAGCAGTACTTC.

This clonotype was seen only a few times. The V and J genes are TRBV20-1 and TRBJ1-4; D is possibly TRBD1 (6 bases). V was trimmed by 0 bases and J by 7 bases, leaving 15 bases between them. The CDR3 is 15 residues long. CDR1 and CDR2 (germline): DFQATT, SNEGSKA (reference sequence). The CDR3: CSARDSGAVREKLFF. CDR3 DNA sequence: TGCAGTGCTAGAGATTCGGGGGCGGTTCGTGAAAAACTGTTTTTT.